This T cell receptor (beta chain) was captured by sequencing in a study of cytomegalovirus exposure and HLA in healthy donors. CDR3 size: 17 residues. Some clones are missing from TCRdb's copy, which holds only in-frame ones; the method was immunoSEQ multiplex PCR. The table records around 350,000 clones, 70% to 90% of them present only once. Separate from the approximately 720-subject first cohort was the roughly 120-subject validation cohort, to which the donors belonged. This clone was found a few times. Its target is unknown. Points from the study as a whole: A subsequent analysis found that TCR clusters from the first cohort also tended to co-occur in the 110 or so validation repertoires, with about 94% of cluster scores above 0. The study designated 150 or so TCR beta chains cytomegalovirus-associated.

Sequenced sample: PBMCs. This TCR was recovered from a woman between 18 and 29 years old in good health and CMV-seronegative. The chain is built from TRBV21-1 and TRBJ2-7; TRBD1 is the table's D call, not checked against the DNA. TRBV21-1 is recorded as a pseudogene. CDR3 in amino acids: CASSKPVPGQDLDEQYF. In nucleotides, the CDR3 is TGTGCCAGCAGCAAACCAGTACCGGGACAGGATCTCGACGAGCAGTACTTC.